Shown below are 27 T cell receptor beta chains from a single sample sequenced in a study of CD8+ T cells in alopecia areata. CD4, CD8alpha, NKG2D, NKG2ACE and other markers were used to sort pooled cutaneous lymph node cells. The sequencing template was cDNA reverse transcribed from extracted RNA. This table comes from immunoSEQ multiplex PCR, and its TCRdb copy is limited to in-frame clones, with some not included. This sample has 250,000 or so clones, each found more than once. The source material was CD4+ T cells sorted from a lymph node. These receptors all stem from a C3H/HeJ mouse with alopecia areata. This strain has MHC haplotype H2-k.

This clone was seen a few times. The gene symbols are mouse symbols. The CDR3 end falls 4 residues outside the read, so it is completed with the germline J gene. The same CDR3 arises from other DNA sequences in this sample as well. The chain uses TRBV13-1 and TRBJ2-3; D is perhaps TRBD1 (7 bases). The CDR3 has 12 amino acids. Trimming removed 5 bases at V and 3 bases at J, with 7 bases between. Looked up from germline, CDR1 is NSHNY and CDR2 is SYGAGN. CDR3: CASRGGAETLYF. The part of the CDR3 DNA that was read is TGTGCCAGCAGAGGGGGCGCAGAA.

This clone was observed a few times. Gene names and germline refer to mouse. The read terminates 4 residues before the CDR3 end, so the remaining end is supplied by the germline J gene. This chain connects TRBV13-1 to TRBJ2-2; D is ambiguous. This CDR3 comprises 14 residues. Trimming removed 0 bases from V and 1 base from J, with 4 bases in between. In germline, CDR1 is NSHNY, CDR2 SYGAGN. The CDR3 reads CASSDDKNTGQLYF. The CDR3 bases that were read are TGTGCCAGCAGTGATGACAAAAACACCGGG.

Regarding this clone: The gene symbols are mouse symbols. The CDR3 end lies 4 residues beyond the end of the read and is filled in from the germline J gene. This chain uses TRBV13-1 with TRBJ2-3; possible D gene TRBD1, 6 bases. CDR1 is NSHNY and CDR2 is SYGAGN in the germline V gene. The V gene lost 5 bases and the J gene lost 0 bases, with 13 bases spanning the gap. The CDR3 is 15 residues long. CDR3: CASSPAGVSAETLYF. The covered CDR3 bases are TGTGCCAGCAGCCCTGCAGGGGTTAGTGCAGAA.

As for this clone: Genes here carry mouse names. The read comes to an end 4 residues before the CDR3 does, leaving the germline J gene to fill in the end. The chain links TRBV31 to TRBJ2-7, with 9 bases identical to TRBD1. Germline V gives CDR1 GKSSPN, CDR2 SITVG. This CDR3 has 13 amino acids. The CDR3: CAWMDRGRDEQYF. The part of the CDR3 DNA that was read is TGTGCCTGGATGGACAGGGGTAGAGAT.

This clone was picked up a small number of times. Here the gene names and germline are mouse. Read sequence stops 3 residues before the CDR3 end, and the germline J gene provides the missing end. The chain couples TRBV19 to TRBJ1-6; D possibly corresponds to TRBD1 (5 bases). TRBJ1-6 carries the ORF label, with uncertain function. The CDR3 contains 14 residues. Between the trimmed V and J ends, which lost 2 bases and 7 bases, there was a span of 10 bases. Germline V gives CDR1 FNHDT, CDR2 SITEND (reference sequence). The sequenced part of the CDR3 DNA is TGTGCCAGCAGTATGGGGGTTTGGAATTCGCCC. Translated: CASSMGVWNSP. The full CDR3 protein is CASSMGVWNSPLYF.

This clone was observed many times. The genes are named according to mouse. Partial CDR3 DNA: TGTGCTAGCAGAAACCGGGACAGGGGAATTGGTGCAGAA. This encodes CASRNRDRGIGAE. The whole CDR3 sequence reads CASRNRDRGIGAETLYF. J is TRBJ2-3 and V is TRBV17; 10 bases align to TRBD1. Coverage ceases 4 residues before the CDR3 finishes, and the germline J gene fills in the end. V gave up 6 bases and J gave up 1 base; unmatched junction bases: 10. The length of the CDR3 is 17 residues. The V gene's germline CDR1 is MNHDT and CDR2 YYDKIL.

As to this clone: The gene names here belong to mouse. The read finishes 4 residues shy of the CDR3 end, and the germline J gene is used to complete it. The rearrangement links TRBV13-1 to TRBJ2-5, with TRBD2 matching 7 bases. CDR1 is NSHNY, CDR2 SYGAGN, per germline. The CDR3 is made up of 15 amino acids. V was pared by 2 bases and J by 3 bases, with 6 bases of the junction left unmatched. The DNA read from the CDR3 is TGTGCCAGCAGTGAGCGGGGGGGGTTTCAAGAC. Amino acid sequence: CASSERGGFQD. In full, the CDR3 reads CASSERGGFQDTQYF.

Concerning this clone itself: Here the gene names and germline are mouse. Coverage ceases 4 residues before the CDR3 finishes, and the germline J gene fills in the end. The chain combines TRBV13-1 with TRBJ1-1; TRBD1 aligns across 7 bases. Germline V CDR1 and CDR2: NSHNY, SYGAGN. The CDR3 is made up of 15 amino acids. V lost 3 bases to trimming and J lost 1 base; unmatched junction nucleotides: 6. The sequenced CDR3 bases are TGTGCCAGCAGTGGTCCGGGACAGAGAAACACA. It codes for CASSGPGQRNT. The whole CDR3 protein is CASSGPGQRNTEVFF.

Worth noting for this clone: Each gene name is a mouse one. Read coverage stops 4 residues before the CDR3 terminus; the germline J gene supplies the remainder. The chain recombines TRBV1 with TRBJ2-3, with no clear D. The CDR3 runs 14 residues. Per the germline V gene, CDR1 is NSQYPW and CDR2 is LRSPGD (reference sequence). V was clipped by 5 bases and J by 0 bases, with 9 bases between them. The sequenced CDR3 bases are TGCACCTGCAGTCCGACTTCTAGTGCAGAA. This gives the protein CTCSPTSSAE. The CDR3 in its entirety is CTCSPTSSAETLYF.

This clone showed up just a few times. Genes here carry mouse names. With the read ending 4 residues before the CDR3 end, the germline J gene is used to fill in that end. The chain is built from TRBV31 and TRBJ1-1, with D unclear. The CDR3 is 14 amino acids. The V gene lost 0 bases and the J gene lost 1 base, with 9 bases spanning the gap. The germline CDR1 and CDR2 sequences are GKSSPN and SITVG. This chain's CDR3 is CAWSLARMNTEVFF. CDR3 DNA (partial): TGTGCCTGGAGTCTAGCCAGGATGAACACA.

This clone was seen only a few times. Gene names and germline match the mouse. The sequence runs out 4 residues before the end of the CDR3; the remainder is reconstructed from the germline J gene. The rearrangement uses TRBV13-3 and TRBJ2-5; 12 bases match TRBD2. The germline V gene has CDR1 NNHDY and CDR2 SYVADS. The CDR3 runs 17 residues. The V and J ends lost 2 bases and 2 bases, in that order; junction bases with no gene match: 6. CDR3 residues: CASSETGGARGQDTQYF. The part of the CDR3 DNA that was read is TGTGCCAGCAGTGAGACTGGGGGGGCGCGGGGCCAAGAC. Full variable domain (missing parts from reference TRBV13-3 and TRBJ2-5): EAAVTQSPRSKVAVTGGKVTLSCHQTNNHDYMYWYRQDTGHGLRLIHYSYVADSTEKGDIPDGYKASRPSQENFSLILELASLSQTAVYFCASSETGGARGQDTQYFGPGTRLLVL.

This clone was seen more than once but under ten times. Gene names are the mouse ones. The read gets to within 4 residues of the CDR3 end, and the germline J gene fills in the rest. The chain couples TRBV5 to TRBJ2-7, with D possibly TRBD1 on 6 matching bases. Germline V gene sequence: CDR1 LGHNA, CDR2 YNLKQL (reference sequence). The CDR3 has 13 amino acids. The CDR3 here is CASSQKGGYEQYF. The sequenced CDR3 bases are TGTGCCAGCAGCCAAAAAGGGGGATAT.

This clone showed up just a few times. The genes are named according to mouse. From the germline J gene comes the end of the CDR3, since the read stops 3 residues before it. V gene TRBV1 combines with J gene TRBJ1-6; tentatively, D is TRBD1 (6 bases). TRBJ1-6 is recorded as an ORF, its role being uncertain. The V end lost 0 bases, the J end lost 4 bases, and 10 bases lay between the germline ends. This CDR3 contains 16 residues. The germline V gene has CDR1 NSQYPW and CDR2 LRSPGD (reference sequence). The CDR3 protein is CTCSADGTKYNSPLYF. Partial CDR3 DNA: TGCACCTGCAGTGCAGATGGGACAAAATATAATTCGCCC.

With respect to this clone: The gene names here belong to mouse. The CDR3 protein is CASGVLGVDTQYF. The DNA read from the CDR3 is TGTGCCAGCGGTGTCTTAGGGGTCGAC. The chain joins TRBV13-2 to TRBJ2-5; a possible D gene is TRBD1 (5 bases). With the read ending 4 residues before the CDR3 end, the germline J gene is used to fill in that end. From germline, CDR1 is NNHNN and CDR2 SYGAGS (reference sequence). There are 13 residues in the CDR3.

With regard to this clone: Genes here carry mouse names. The sample carries other DNA sequences with the same CDR3. Incomplete CDR3 DNA: TGTGCCAGCAGTGATACAGGAAACACCGGG. This codes for CASSDTGNTG. In full, the CDR3 is CASSDTGNTGQLYF. The chain uses TRBV13-1 and TRBJ2-2; D is perhaps TRBD1 (5 bases). Read data end 4 residues before the CDR3 end; the end is taken from the germline J gene. The CDR3 sequence is 14 residues long. Trimming cost V 1 base and J 1 base, with 5 bases left between them. CDR1 is NSHNY, CDR2 SYGAGN, per germline.

Worth noting for this clone: The gene names given are mouse names. The CDR3 end falls 4 residues outside the read, so it is completed with the germline J gene. The V call is TRBV31, the J call TRBJ2-3, with TRBD1 identical over 8 bases. V shed 4 bases, J shed 1 base, and the junction held 4 bases outside the gene matches. Germline lookup yields CDR1 GKSSPN and CDR2 SITVG. The CDR3 totals 14 residues. The CDR3 protein is CAWMDRAGAETLYF. The part of the CDR3 DNA that was read is TGTGCCTGGATGGACAGGGCGGGTGCAGAA.

With regard to this clone: Gene names are the mouse ones. The read comes to an end 4 residues before the CDR3 does, leaving the germline J gene to fill in the end. The chain couples TRBV4 to TRBJ2-5, with a tentative D call TRBD2 (5 bases). This CDR3 contains 13 residues. CDR1 LGHDT and CDR2 YNNKQL come from the germline V gene (reference sequence). With 4 bases removed from V and 2 bases from J, the gap between germline ends came to 7 bases. The part of the CDR3 DNA that was read is TGTGCCAGCAGCTTTGGGGTCCAAGAC. Amino acids: CASSFGVQD. From start to end, the CDR3 is CASSFGVQDTQYF.

Concerning this clone: Mouse names are used for the genes. From the germline J gene comes the end of the CDR3, since the read stops 4 residues before it. This chain connects TRBV4 to TRBJ2-5, with a possible D match to TRBD2 (7 bases). Trimming took off 8 bases at V and 1 base at J, with 7 bases between the two ends. The CDR3 spans 12 residues. Germline lookup yields CDR1 LGHDT and CDR2 YNNKQL (reference sequence). The CDR3: CASGGHQDTQYF. CDR3 DNA, as far as it was read: TGTGCCAGCGGGGGGCACCAAGAC. Drawing the rest from reference TRBV4 and TRBJ2-5, the complete variable domain is ETAVFQTPNYHVTQVGNEVSFNCKQTLGHDTMYWYKQDSKKLLKIMFSYNNKQLIVNETVPRRFSPQSSDKAHLNLRIKSVEPEDSAVYLCASGGHQDTQYFGPGTRLLVL.

This clone came up many times. Gene names and germline match the mouse. The CDR3 end falls 4 residues outside the read, so it is completed with the germline J gene. The genes are TRBV17 and TRBJ2-5, with D tentatively TRBD2 (5 bases). The CDR3 is made up of 14 amino acids. Germline V gene data show CDR1 as MNHDT and CDR2 as YYDKIL. The V gene lost 2 bases and the J gene lost 2 bases, with 8 bases spanning the gap. The part of the CDR3 DNA that was read is TGTGCTAGCAGTAGACTGGGCATCCAAGAC. Protein product: CASSRLGIQD. The complete CDR3 reads CASSRLGIQDTQYF.

A few counts support this clone. Mouse germline and gene names are used. The read comes to an end 4 residues before the CDR3 does, leaving the germline J gene to fill in the end. V usage is TRBV1 and J usage is TRBJ1-2, with 9 bases fitting TRBD1. CDR1 and CDR2 from the germline V gene are NSQYPW and LRSPGD (reference sequence). J lost 3 bases, V lost 4 bases, and 3 bases had no gene match. The CDR3 totals 14 residues. The sequenced part of the CDR3 DNA is TGCACCTGCAGTGGGACAGGGGCGGACTCC. Its translation: CTCSGTGADS. The full CDR3 protein reads CTCSGTGADSDYTF.

The table lists this clone with many counts. Germline and genes: mouse. The read halts 4 residues ahead of the CDR3 end, with the missing end drawn from the germline J gene. The V and J genes are TRBV1 and TRBJ1-2; no definite D call. The V gene's germline CDR1 is NSQYPW and CDR2 LRSPGD (reference sequence). The CDR3 has 12 residues. Between the trimmed V and J ends, which lost 0 bases and 4 bases, there was a span of 3 bases. The sequenced CDR3 bases are TGCACCTGCAGTGCAGACAGCTCC. This codes for CTCSADSS. The complete CDR3 sequence is CTCSADSSDYTF.

This clone was observed a few times. Mouse germline and gene names are used. Coverage ceases 3 residues before the CDR3 finishes, and the germline J gene fills in the end. V gene TRBV19 combines with J gene TRBJ1-6, with D hard to call. TRBJ1-6 is known as an ORF, though its function is uncertain. Germline CDR1 FNHDT, CDR2 SITEND (reference sequence). CDR3 length: 14 amino acids. V lost 2 bases and J lost 7, with 10 bases in between. The CDR3 loop is CASSIYRRNSPLYF. The sequenced CDR3 bases are TGTGCCAGCAGTATTTACAGAAGGAATTCGCCC.

Comments on this clone: The germline and genes are mouse ones. Coverage ceases 4 residues before the CDR3 finishes, and the germline J gene fills in the end. The gene calls are TRBV17 and TRBJ2-7, with 11 bases that match TRBD2. With V trimmed by 0 bases and J by 0 bases, 7 bases remained unmatched. Germline values: CDR1 MNHDT, CDR2 YYDKIL. The length of the CDR3 is 18 residues. This CDR3 is CASSRDSGLGGVSYEQYF. The CDR3 bases that were read are TGTGCTAGCAGTAGAGATTCCGGACTGGGGGGCGTCTCCTAT.

This clone was observed a few times. Gene names denote mouse genes. The read stops 4 residues short of the end of the CDR3; the missing end is completed from the germline J gene. The chain recombines TRBV31 with TRBJ2-1, with D possibly being TRBD2 (6 bases). CDR3 length: 14 residues. V was shortened by 0 bases and J by 2 bases, with 8 bases between the two germline ends. Germline assignment: CDR1 GKSSPN and CDR2 SITVG. This CDR3 reads CAWSLWGHYAEQFF. CDR3 DNA (partial): TGTGCCTGGAGTCTCTGGGGACACTATGCT. The full variable domain, with the rest looked up from reference TRBV31 and TRBJ2-1, is AQTIHQWPVAEIKAVGSPLSLGCTIKGKSSPNLYWYWQATGGTLQQLFYSITVGQVESVVQLNLSASRPKDDQFILSTEKLLLSHSGFYLCAWSLWGHYAEQFFGPGTRLTVL.

Worth noting for this clone: Genes and germline are mouse. The sequence runs out 3 residues before the end of the CDR3; the remainder is reconstructed from the germline J gene. The J gene is TRBJ1-6, the V gene TRBV13-1; tentatively, D is TRBD1 (6 bases). TRBJ1-6 is annotated as an ORF whose role is uncertain. Per the germline V gene, CDR1 is NSHNY and CDR2 is SYGAGN. The CDR3 is 16 residues long. Trimming stripped 2 bases from V and 0 bases from J, with 9 bases between. The CDR3 sequence is CASSEGGGSYNSPLYF. Incomplete CDR3 DNA: TGTGCCAGCAGTGAAGGGGGGGGTTCCTATAATTCGCCC.

Regarding this clone: Gene names follow the mouse nomenclature. The CDR3 extends 4 residues past the end of the read, so its final part is completed from the germline J gene. The rearrangement links TRBV5 to TRBJ1-2; 9 bases match TRBD1. After removal of 4 bases from V and 4 bases from J, the junction contained 1 base not matched to a gene. From germline, CDR1 is LGHNA and CDR2 YNLKQL (reference sequence). The CDR3 spans 13 residues. CDR3 sequence reads: CASSRGQGSDYTF. CDR3 DNA, as far as it was read: TGTGCCAGCAGCCGGGGACAGGGCTCC.

Only a few counts were recorded for this clone. Mouse gene names and germline throughout. The read ends 4 residues before the CDR3 terminus; that terminus is restored from the germline J gene. Within the sample, other DNA sequences also encode this same CDR3. V is TRBV13-3 and J is TRBJ2-5; 7 bases map to TRBD1. Germline V CDR1 and CDR2: NNHDY, SYVADS. The CDR3 loop spans 12 amino acids. Incomplete CDR3 DNA: TGTGCCAGTCGGGACAGAAAAGAC. Its protein product is CASRDRKD. The whole CDR3 sequence is CASRDRKDTQYF. The variable domain in full, with the rest retrieved from reference TRBV13-3 and TRBJ2-5, is EAAVTQSPRSKVAVTGGKVTLSCHQTNNHDYMYWYRQDTGHGLRLIHYSYVADSTEKGDIPDGYKASRPSQENFSLILELASLSQTAVYFCASRDRKDTQYFGPGTRLLVL.